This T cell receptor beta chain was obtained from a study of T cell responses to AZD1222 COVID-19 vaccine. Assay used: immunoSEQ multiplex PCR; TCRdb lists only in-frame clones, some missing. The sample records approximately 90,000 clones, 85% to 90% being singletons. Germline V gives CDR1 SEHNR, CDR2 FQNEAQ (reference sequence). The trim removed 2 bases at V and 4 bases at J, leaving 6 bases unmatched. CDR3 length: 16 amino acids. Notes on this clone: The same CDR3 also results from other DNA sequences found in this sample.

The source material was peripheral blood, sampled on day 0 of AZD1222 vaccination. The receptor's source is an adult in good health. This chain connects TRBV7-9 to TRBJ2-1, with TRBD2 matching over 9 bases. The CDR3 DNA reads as TGTGCCAGCAGCTTATCCCTAGCGGGGAGTTACAATGAGCAGTTCTTC. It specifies CASSLSLAGSYNEQFF.